Below, 14 T cell receptor beta chains from the same sample are listed, as sequenced in a study of radiotherapy plus CTLA-4 blockade in lung cancer. Here immunoSEQ multiplex PCR was the method, and the copy in TCRdb shows in-frame clones only, minus some. Among under 55,000 clones listed, 79% were seen once. The sample consisted of peripheral blood, taken from a patient treated with radiotherapy plus ipilimumab. These receptors all come from a human donor with non-small cell lung cancer who had a partial response to radiotherapy plus ipilimumab.

This clone was recorded a few times. The J gene is TRBJ2-1, the V gene TRBV5-6; 7 nucleotides align to TRBD1. The CDR3 totals 13 residues. The V gene end was trimmed by 5 bases and the J gene end by 7 bases; junction bases not matched to a gene: 6. Germline values: CDR1 SGHDT, CDR2 YYEEEE. The CDR3 bases are TGTGCCAGCAGGTTCACAGGGGTAAATGAGCAGTTCTTC. This gives the protein CASRFTGVNEQFF.

The V gene is TRBV6-5, the J gene TRBJ2-5, with TRBD2 matching over 10 bases. Trimming at V came to 0 bases and at J to 4 bases, leaving 5 bases not matched to a gene. The length of the CDR3 is 16 residues. Germline CDR1 is MNHEY and CDR2 is SVGAGI. CDR3 residues: CASSYSTAGGRETQYF. The CDR3, as DNA: TGTGCCAGCAGTTACTCGACAGCGGGGGGGAGAGAGACCCAGTACTTC.

The chain recombines TRBV6-1 with TRBJ1-1; no definite D call. Germline V gene data show CDR1 as MNHNS and CDR2 as SASEGT. This CDR3 region has 15 residues. V lost 3 bases and J lost 1, with 12 bases in between. In nucleotides, the CDR3 is TGTGCCAGCAGTGACCGCCGCGCAGGGAACACTGAAGCTTTCTTT. Translated: CASSDRRAGNTEAFF.

The chain joins TRBV5-4 to TRBJ1-1; the match to TRBD1 covers 10 bases. The CDR3 length is 15 residues. Germline V gives CDR1 SGHNT, CDR2 YYREEE (reference sequence). V was clipped by 4 bases and J by 0 bases; unmatched bases: 3. For the CDR3, the DNA is TGTGCCAGCAGCCCAGGGACAGGGGTGAACACTGAAGCTTTCTTT. Translation: CASSPGTGVNTEAFF.

The chain employs TRBV6-6 and TRBJ1-5; D is possibly TRBD1 (5 bases). The CDR3 is 15 residues long. Germline V gene sequence: CDR1 MNHNY, CDR2 SVGAGI (reference sequence). V lost 4 bases to trimming and J lost 2 bases, with 12 bases between them. CDR3 DNA: TGTGCCAGCAGTTTCGGGACTTTGGGCAATCAGCCCCAGCATTTT. It is translated as CASSFGTLGNQPQHF.

This chain connects TRBV4-1 to TRBJ2-5; tentative D call: TRBD1 (6 bases). The J call may not be correct, given that the DNA end is closer to TRBJ2-7. Germline V gives CDR1 MGHRA, CDR2 YSYEKL. The CDR3 loop spans 13 amino acids. Written as DNA, the CDR3 is TGCGCCAGCAGCCAAGTTATAGGGGGCGAGCAGTACTTC. This encodes CASSQVIGGEQYF.

The chain employs TRBV7-9 and TRBJ2-7; D may be TRBD1 (5 bases). CDR3 size: 15 residues. Trimming left V 1 base short and J 2 bases short, with 12 bases between. Germline CDR1 reads SEHNR; CDR2 reads FQNEAQ (reference sequence). CDR3 in DNA: TGTGCCAGCAGCTTAGATGGGGCGTTAGCCTACGAGCAGTACTTC. Its protein is CASSLDGALAYEQYF.

This chain connects TRBV7-3 to TRBJ1-2; 7 bases line up with TRBD1. Germline lookup yields CDR1 SGHTA and CDR2 FQGTGA. The V and J ends lost 5 bases and 5 bases, in that order; junction bases with no gene match: 5. CDR3 size: 13 residues. The CDR3 DNA sequence: TGTGCCAGCAGCCCATCAGGGGGATATGGCTACACCTTC. This codes for CASSPSGGYGYTF.

This clone is judged medium-sized. The CDR3 DNA reads TGTGCCAGTAGTACTTTCACAGGGAACGGCTACACCTTC. It yields the protein CASSTFTGNGYTF. The chain recombines TRBV19 with TRBJ1-2; a weak D match, TRBD1 (6 bases). Deletions cut 4 bases from V and 8 bases from J, with 14 bases between. Germline V gene lookup returns CDR1 LNHDA and CDR2 SQIVND (reference sequence). This CDR3 spans 13 amino acids.

The V and J genes are TRBV19 and TRBJ1-1, with 8 nucleotides matching TRBD1. Germline loops: CDR1 LNHDA, CDR2 SQIVND (reference sequence). This CDR3 spans 17 amino acids. The V gene end was trimmed by 3 bases and the J gene end by 0 bases; junction bases not matched to a gene: 9. Written as DNA, the CDR3 is TGTGCCAGTAGTATCCTTACAGGGGGACCCGTGAACACTGAAGCTTTCTTT. This encodes CASSILTGGPVNTEAFF. The whole variable domain, filled in from reference TRBV19 and TRBJ1-1, reads DGGITQSPKYLFRKEGQNVTLSCEQNLNHDAMYWYRQDPGQGLRLIYYSQIVNDFQKGDIAEGYSVSREKKESFPLTVTSAQKNPTAFYLCASSILTGGPVNTEAFFGQGTRLTVV.

The rearrangement uses TRBV5-1 and TRBJ1-3; D possibly corresponds to TRBD1 (5 bases). Germline-derived CDR1 and CDR2 are SGHRS and YFSETQ. V lost 4 bases and J lost 0, with 11 bases in between. The length of the CDR3 is 15 residues. CDR3 amino acids: CASSAQENSGNTIYF. In DNA form, the CDR3 reads TGCGCCAGCAGCGCACAGGAAAACTCTGGAAACACCATATATTTT.

The chain employs TRBV6-5 and TRBJ1-3; 8 nucleotides line up with TRBD1. The CDR3 contains 15 residues. J was trimmed by 1 base and V by 4 bases; bases with no gene match: 3. CDR1 and CDR2 (germline): MNHEY, SVGAGI. The CDR3 nucleotides read TGTGCCAGCAGTTCGACAGGGGCGTCTGGAAACACCATATATTTT. Residues: CASSSTGASGNTIYF.

By share of the sample, this clone is medium-sized. The rearrangement uses TRBV4-1 and TRBJ2-7; a weak D match, TRBD2 (7 bases). This CDR3 has 14 amino acids. From germline, CDR1 is MGHRA and CDR2 YSYEKL. Trimming left V 0 bases short and J 4 bases short, with 10 bases between. The CDR3 loop reads CASSQDRGGYEQYF. The DNA of the CDR3 is TGCGCCAGCAGCCAAGATAGGGGGGGTTACGAGCAGTACTTC.

The chain employs TRBV7-2 and TRBJ2-3; a weak D match, TRBD2 (5 bases). V lost 1 base and J 6 bases, leaving 11 bases between the germline ends. There are 14 residues in the CDR3. CDR1 is SGHTA and CDR2 is FQGNSA in the germline V gene. Here the CDR3 reads CASSLVGEGDTQYF. The CDR3, as DNA: TGTGCCAGCAGCTTAGTTGGCGAGGGCGATACGCAGTATTTT.